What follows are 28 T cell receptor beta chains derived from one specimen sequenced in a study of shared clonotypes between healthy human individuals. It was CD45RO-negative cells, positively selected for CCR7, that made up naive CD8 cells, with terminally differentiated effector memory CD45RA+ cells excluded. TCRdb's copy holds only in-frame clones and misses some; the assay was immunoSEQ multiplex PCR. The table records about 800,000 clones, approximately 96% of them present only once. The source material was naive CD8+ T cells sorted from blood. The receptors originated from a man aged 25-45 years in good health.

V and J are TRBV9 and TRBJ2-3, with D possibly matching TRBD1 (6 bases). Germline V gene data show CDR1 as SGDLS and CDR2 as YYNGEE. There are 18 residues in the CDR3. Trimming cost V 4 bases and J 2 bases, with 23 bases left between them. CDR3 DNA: TGTGCCAGCAGCCGTAAGATGGAAAAACAGGGAACCACAGATACGCAGTATTTT. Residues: CASSRKMEKQGTTDTQYF.

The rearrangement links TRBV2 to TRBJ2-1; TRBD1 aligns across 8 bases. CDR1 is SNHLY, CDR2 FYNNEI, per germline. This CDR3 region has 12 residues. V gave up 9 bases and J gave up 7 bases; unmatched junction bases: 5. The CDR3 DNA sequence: TGTGCCAGTCCGGACAGGGTAAATGAGCAGTTCTTC. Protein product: CASPDRVNEQFF. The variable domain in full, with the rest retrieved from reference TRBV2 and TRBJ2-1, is EPEVTQTPSHQVTQMGQEVILRCVPISNHLYFYWYRQILGQKVEFLVSFYNNEISEKSEIFDDQFSVERPDGSNFTLKIRSTKLEDSAMYFCASPDRVNEQFFGPGTRLTVL.

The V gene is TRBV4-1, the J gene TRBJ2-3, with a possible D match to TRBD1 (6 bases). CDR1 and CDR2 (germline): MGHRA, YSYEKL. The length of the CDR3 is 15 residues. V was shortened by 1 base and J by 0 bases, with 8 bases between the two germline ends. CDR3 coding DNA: TGCGCCAGCAGCCAAGGGGACACGAGCACAGATACGCAGTATTTT. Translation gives CASSQGDTSTDTQYF.

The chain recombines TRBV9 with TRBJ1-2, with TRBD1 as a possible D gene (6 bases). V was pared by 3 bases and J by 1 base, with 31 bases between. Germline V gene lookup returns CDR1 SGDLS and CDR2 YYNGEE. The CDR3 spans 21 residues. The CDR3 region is CASSEPGGPVHRSDSNYGYTF. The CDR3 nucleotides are TGTGCCAGCAGCGAGCCGGGGGGCCCTGTCCATCGGTCCGACAGTAACTATGGCTACACCTTC.

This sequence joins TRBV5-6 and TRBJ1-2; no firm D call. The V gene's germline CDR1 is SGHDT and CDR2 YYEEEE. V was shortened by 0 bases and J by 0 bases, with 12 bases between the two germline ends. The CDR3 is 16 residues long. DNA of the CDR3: TGTGCCAGCAGCTTGGCTATGTCAGAAGCTAACTATGGCTACACCTTC. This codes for CASSLAMSEANYGYTF.

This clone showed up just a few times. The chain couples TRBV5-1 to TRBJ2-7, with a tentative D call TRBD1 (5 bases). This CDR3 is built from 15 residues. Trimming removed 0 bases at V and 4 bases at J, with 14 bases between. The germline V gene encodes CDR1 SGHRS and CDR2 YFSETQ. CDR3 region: CASSLAGLGAYEQYF. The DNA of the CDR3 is TGCGCCAGCAGCTTGGCAGGGCTGGGTGCTTACGAGCAGTACTTC.

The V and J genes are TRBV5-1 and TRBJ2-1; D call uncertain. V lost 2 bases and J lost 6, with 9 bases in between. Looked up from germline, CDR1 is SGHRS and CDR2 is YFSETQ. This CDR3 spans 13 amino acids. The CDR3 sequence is CASSFPPANEQFF. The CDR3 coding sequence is TGCGCCAGCAGCTTCCCCCCCGCCAATGAGCAGTTCTTC. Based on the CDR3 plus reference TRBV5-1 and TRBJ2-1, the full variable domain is KAGVTQTPRYLIKTRGQQVTLSCSPISGHRSVSWYQQTPGQGLQFLFEYFSETQRNKGNFPGRFSGRQFSNSRSEMNVSTLELGDSALYLCASSFPPANEQFFGPGTRLTVL.

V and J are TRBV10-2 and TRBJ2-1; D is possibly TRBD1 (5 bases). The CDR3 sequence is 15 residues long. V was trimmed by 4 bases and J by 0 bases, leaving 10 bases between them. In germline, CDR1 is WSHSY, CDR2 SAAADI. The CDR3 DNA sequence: TGCGCCAGCAGTGTGACAGATAACTCCTACAATGAGCAGTTCTTC. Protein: CASSVTDNSYNEQFF.

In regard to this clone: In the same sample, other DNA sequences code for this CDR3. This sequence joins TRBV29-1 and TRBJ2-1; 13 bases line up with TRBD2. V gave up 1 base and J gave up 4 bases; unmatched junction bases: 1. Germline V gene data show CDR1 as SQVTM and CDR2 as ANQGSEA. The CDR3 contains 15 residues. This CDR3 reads CSVEGLAGGYNEQFF. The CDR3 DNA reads TGCAGCGTTGAAGGACTAGCGGGAGGATACAATGAGCAGTTCTTC.

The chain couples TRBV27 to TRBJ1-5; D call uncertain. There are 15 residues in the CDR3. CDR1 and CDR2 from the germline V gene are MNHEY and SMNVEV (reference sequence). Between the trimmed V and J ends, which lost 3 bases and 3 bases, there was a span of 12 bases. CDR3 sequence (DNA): TGTGCCAGCAGTTTTAGCCGGGCCTCCAATCAGCCCCAGCATTTT. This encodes CASSFSRASNQPQHF.

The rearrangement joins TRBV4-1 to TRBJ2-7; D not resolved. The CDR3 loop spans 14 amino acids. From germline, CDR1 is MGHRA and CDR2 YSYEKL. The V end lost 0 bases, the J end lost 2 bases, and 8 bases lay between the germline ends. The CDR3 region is CASSQDPDTYEQYF. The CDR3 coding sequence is TGCGCCAGCAGCCAAGATCCTGATACCTACGAGCAGTACTTC.

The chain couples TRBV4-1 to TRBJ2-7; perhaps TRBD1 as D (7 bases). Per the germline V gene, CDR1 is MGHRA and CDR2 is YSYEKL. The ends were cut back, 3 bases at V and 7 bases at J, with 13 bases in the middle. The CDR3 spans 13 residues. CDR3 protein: CASSQEGAREQYF. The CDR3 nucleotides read TGCGCCAGCAGCCAGGAGGGGGCGCGGGAGCAGTACTTC.

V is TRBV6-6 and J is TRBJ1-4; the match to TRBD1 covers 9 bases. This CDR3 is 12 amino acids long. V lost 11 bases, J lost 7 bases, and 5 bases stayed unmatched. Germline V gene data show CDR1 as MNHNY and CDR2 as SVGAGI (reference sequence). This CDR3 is CASGTGSEKLFF. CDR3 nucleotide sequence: TGTGCCTCCGGGACAGGGAGTGAAAAACTGTTTTTT.

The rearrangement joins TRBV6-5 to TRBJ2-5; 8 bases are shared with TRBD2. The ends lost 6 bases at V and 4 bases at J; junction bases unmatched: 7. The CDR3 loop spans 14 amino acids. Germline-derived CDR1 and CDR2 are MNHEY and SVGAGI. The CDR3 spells CASSPAGGGETQYF. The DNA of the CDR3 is TGTGCCAGCAGCCCTGCGGGGGGTGGAGAGACCCAGTACTTC.

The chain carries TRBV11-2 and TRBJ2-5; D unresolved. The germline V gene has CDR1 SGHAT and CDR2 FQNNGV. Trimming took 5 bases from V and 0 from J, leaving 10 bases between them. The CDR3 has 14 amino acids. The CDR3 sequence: CASSRPPNQETQYF. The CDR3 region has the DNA TGTGCCAGCAGCCGCCCCCCTAACCAAGAGACCCAGTACTTC.

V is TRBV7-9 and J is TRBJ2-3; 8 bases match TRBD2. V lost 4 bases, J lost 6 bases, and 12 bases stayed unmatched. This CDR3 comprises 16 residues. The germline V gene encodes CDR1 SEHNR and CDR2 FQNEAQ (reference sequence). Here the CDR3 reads CASSSSGGYLQDTQYF. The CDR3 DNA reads TGTGCCAGCAGCTCATCGGGGGGGTACCTACAGGATACGCAGTATTTT.

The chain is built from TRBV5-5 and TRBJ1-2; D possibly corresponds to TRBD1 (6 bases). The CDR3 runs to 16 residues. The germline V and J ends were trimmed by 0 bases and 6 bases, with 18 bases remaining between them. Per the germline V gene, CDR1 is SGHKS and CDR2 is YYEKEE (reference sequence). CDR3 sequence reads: CASSLARGLKTDGYTF. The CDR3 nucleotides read TGTGCCAGCAGCTTGGCCAGGGGACTGAAAACGGATGGCTACACCTTC.

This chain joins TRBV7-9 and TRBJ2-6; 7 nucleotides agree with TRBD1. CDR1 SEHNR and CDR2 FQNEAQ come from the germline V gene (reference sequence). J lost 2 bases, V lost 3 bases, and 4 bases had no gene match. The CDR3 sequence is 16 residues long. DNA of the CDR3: TGTGCCAGCAGCTTTCATGACAGGGCTGGGGCCAACGTCCTGACTTTC. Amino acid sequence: CASSFHDRAGANVLTF.

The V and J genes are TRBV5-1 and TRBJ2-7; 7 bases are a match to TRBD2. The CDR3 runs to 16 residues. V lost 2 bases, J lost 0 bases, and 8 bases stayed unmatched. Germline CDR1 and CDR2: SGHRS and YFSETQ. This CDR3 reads CASSLHSSGSSYEQYF. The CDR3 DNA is TGCGCCAGCAGCTTACATTCTAGCGGAAGCTCCTACGAGCAGTACTTC.

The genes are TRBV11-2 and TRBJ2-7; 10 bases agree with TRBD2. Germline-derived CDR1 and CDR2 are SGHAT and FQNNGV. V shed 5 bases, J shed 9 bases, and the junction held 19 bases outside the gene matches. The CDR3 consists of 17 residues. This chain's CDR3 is CASSHSQGGLASPGQYF. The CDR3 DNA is TGTGCCAGCAGCCACTCTCAGGGGGGACTAGCGAGCCCAGGGCAGTACTTC.

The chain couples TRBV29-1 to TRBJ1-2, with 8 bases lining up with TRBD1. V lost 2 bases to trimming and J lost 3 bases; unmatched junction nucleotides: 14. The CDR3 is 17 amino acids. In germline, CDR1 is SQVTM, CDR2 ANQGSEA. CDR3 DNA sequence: TGCAGCGTTGAAAGAGTCATTACAGGGGGGTGGGACTATGGCTACACCTTC. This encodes CSVERVITGGWDYGYTF.

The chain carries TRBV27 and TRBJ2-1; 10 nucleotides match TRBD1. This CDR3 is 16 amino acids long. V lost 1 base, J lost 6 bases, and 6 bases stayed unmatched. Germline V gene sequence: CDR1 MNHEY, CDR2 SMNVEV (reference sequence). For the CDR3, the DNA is TGTGCCAGCAGTTTATACAGTGGGACAGGGGTCAATGAGCAGTTCTTC. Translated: CASSLYSGTGVNEQFF.

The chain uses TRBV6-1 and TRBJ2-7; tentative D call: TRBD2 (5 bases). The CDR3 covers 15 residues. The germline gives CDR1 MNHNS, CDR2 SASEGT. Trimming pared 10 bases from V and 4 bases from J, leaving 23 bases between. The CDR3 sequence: CATGSAEGGPYEQYF. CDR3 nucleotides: TGTGCCACCGGTTCTGCAGAGGGCGGTCCTTACGAGCAGTACTTC.

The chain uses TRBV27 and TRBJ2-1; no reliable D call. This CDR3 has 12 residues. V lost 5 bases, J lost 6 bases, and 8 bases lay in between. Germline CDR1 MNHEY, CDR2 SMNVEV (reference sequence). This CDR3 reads CASSGAINEQFF. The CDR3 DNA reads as TGTGCCAGCAGTGGCGCAATCAATGAGCAGTTCTTC.

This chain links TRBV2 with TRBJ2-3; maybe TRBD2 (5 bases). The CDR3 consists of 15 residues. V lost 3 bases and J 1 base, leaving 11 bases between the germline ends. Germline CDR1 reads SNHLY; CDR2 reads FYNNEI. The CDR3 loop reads CASSDVELGTDTQYF. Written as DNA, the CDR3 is TGTGCCAGCAGTGACGTTGAACTAGGCACAGATACGCAGTATTTT.

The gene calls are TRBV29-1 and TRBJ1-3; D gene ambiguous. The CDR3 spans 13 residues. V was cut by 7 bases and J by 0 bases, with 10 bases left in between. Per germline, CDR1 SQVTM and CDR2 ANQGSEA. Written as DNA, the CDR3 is TGCAGCGCCACAGAGCTCTCTGGAAACACCATATATTTT. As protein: CSATELSGNTIYF.

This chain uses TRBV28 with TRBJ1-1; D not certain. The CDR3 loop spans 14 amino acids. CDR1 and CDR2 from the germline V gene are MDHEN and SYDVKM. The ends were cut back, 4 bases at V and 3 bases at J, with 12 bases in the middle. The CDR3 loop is CASSSRRVDTEAFF. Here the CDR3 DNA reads TGTGCCAGCAGTTCCCGGAGAGTTGACACTGAAGCTTTCTTT. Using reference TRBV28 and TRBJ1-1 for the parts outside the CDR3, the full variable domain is DVKVTQSSRYLVKRTGEKVFLECVQDMDHENMFWYRQDPGLGLRLIYFSYDVKMKEKGDIPEGYSVSREKKERFSLILESASTNQTSMYLCASSSRRVDTEAFFGQGTRLTVV.

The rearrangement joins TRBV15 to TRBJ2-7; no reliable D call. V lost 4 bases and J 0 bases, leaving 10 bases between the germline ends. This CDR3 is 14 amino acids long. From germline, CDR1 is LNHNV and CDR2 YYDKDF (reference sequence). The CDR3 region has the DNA TGTGCCACCAGCATAACTTCCAGCTCCTACGAGCAGTACTTC. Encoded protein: CATSITSSSYEQYF.